What follows is one T cell receptor (beta chain) and its context. As yet, its antigen is unknown. At one end, the junction sequence differs from germline, possibly due to a read error. Germline V gene lookup returns CDR1 MGHRA and CDR2 YSYEKL. CDR3 length: 16 amino acids. TCRdb itself ran the reads through MiXCR, one entry per CDR3 protein. The sample lists about half a million distinct CDR3 sequences, about 42% occurring once. This record comes from a study of T cell repertoires in cytomegalovirus infection. Points from the study as a whole: Predominance within the ex vivo response was attributable to HLA-C-restricted CMV-specific TCR beta clonotypes.

This receptor was taken from a human donor in good health (CMV status not recorded). Some clones in this sample may be carry-over from other donors' samples. Sequencing used cultured PBMCs, obtained from culture after CMV antigen stimulation. The chain carries TRBV4-1 and TRBJ2-5, with 12 bases aligning to TRBD2. CDR3 DNA sequence: TGTGCCAGCAGCCAAGAAGGGACTAGCGGGCTTGAGACCCAGTACTTC. It codes for CASSQEGTSGLETQYF.